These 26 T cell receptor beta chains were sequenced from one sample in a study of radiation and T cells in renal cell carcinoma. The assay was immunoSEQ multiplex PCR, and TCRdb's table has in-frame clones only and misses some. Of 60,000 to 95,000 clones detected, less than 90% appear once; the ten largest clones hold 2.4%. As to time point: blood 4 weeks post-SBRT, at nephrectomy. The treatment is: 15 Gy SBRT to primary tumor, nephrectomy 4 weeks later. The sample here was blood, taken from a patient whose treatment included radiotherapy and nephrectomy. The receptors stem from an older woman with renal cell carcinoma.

The CDR3 sequence is CASSRGGGEQYF. CDR3 bases: TGTGCCAGCAGCCGGGGTGGGGGCGAGCAGTACTTC. This chain links TRBV5-6 with TRBJ2-7; D possibly uses TRBD1 or TRBD2 (5 bases each). The CDR3 contains 12 residues. Germline values: CDR1 SGHDT, CDR2 YYEEEE. V was cut by 4 bases and J by 6 bases, with 11 bases left in between.

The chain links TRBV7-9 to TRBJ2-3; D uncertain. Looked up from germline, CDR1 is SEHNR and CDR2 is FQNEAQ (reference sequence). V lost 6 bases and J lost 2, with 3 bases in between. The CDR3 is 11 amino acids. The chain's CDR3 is CASRSTDTQYF. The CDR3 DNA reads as TGTGCCAGCAGATCCACAGATACGCAGTATTTT.

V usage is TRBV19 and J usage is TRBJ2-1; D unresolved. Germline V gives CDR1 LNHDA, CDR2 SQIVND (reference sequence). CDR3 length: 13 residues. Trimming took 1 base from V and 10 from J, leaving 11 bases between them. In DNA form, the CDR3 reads TGTGCCAGTAGTATAGTTATATTTGGGGAGCAGTTCTTC. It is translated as CASSIVIFGEQFF.

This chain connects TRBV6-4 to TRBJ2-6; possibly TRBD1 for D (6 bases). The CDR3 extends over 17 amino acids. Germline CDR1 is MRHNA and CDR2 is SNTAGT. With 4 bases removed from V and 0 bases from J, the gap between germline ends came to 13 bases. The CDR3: CASSATGGSSGANVLTF. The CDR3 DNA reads TGTGCCAGCAGTGCGACAGGTGGAAGCTCTGGGGCCAACGTCCTGACTTTC.

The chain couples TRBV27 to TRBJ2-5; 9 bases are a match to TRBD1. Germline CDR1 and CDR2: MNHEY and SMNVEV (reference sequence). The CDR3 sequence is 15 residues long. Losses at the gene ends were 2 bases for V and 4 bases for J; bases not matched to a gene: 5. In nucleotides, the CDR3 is TGTGCCAGCAGTTTAGACAGGGGGAGAGGAGAGACCCAGTACTTC. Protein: CASSLDRGRGETQYF.

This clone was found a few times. This CDR3 reads CASSLGAEILSGANVLTF. The CDR3 nucleotides are TGCGCCAGCAGCTTGGGGGCAGAAATCCTCTCTGGGGCCAACGTCCTGACTTTC. The V gene is TRBV5-1, the J gene TRBJ2-6; D is uncertain. V was shortened by 0 bases and J by 0 bases, with 13 bases between the two germline ends. CDR1 is SGHRS, CDR2 YFSETQ, per germline. The CDR3 runs 18 residues.

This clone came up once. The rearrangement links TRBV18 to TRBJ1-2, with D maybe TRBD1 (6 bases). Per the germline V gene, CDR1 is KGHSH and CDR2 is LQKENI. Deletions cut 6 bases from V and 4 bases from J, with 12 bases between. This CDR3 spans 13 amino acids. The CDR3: CASSDRPLYGYTF. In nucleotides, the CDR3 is TGTGCCAGCTCTGACAGGCCCCTCTATGGCTACACCTTC. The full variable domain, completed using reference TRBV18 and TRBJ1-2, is NAGVMQNPRHLVRRRGQEARLRCSPMKGHSHVYWYRQLPEEGLKFMVYLQKENIIDESGMPKERFSAEFPKEGPSILRIQQVVRGDSAAYFCASSDRPLYGYTFGSGTRLTVV.

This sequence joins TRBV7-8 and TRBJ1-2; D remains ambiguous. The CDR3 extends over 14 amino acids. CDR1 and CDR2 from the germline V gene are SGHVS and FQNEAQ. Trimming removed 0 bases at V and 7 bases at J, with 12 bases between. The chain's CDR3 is CASSLAAEESGYTF. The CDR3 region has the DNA TGTGCCAGCAGCTTAGCAGCGGAAGAGAGTGGCTACACCTTC.

In DNA form, the CDR3 reads TGTGCCAGCAGTGCCCTTCCCACAGAAACCACAAATCAGCCCCAGCATTTT. Residues: CASSALPTETTNQPQHF. V is TRBV6-1 and J is TRBJ1-5; D ambiguous. Germline V gene lookup returns CDR1 MNHNS and CDR2 SASEGT. The CDR3 has 17 residues. V was clipped by 4 bases and J by 4 bases, with 20 bases between them.

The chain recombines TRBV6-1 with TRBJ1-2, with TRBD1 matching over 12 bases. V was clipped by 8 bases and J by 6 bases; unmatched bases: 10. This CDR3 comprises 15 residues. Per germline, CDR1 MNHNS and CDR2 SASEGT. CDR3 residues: CASGTGGRGVDGYTF. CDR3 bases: TGTGCCAGCGGGACAGGGGGCCGCGGGGTGGATGGCTACACCTTC.

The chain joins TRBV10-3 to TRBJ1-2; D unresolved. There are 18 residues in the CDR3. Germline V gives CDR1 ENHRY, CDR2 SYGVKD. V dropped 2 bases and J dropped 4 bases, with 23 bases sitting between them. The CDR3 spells CAISENVVRGLLGYGYTF. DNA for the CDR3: TGTGCCATCAGTGAGAACGTAGTCCGCGGACTTTTGGGCTATGGCTACACCTTC.

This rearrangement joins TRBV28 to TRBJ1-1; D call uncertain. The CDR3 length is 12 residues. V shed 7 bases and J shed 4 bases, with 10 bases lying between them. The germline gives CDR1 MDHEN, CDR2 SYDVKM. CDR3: CASKEFSTEAFF. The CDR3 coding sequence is TGTGCCAGCAAAGAGTTCAGCACTGAAGCTTTCTTT.

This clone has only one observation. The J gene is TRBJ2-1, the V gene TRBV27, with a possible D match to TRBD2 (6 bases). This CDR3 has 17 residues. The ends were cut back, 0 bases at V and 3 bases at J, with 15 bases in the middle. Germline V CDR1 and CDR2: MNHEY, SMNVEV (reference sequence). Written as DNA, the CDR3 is TGTGCCAGCAGTTTATCGATCGGGGACTTACTCTACAATGAGCAGTTCTTC. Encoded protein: CASSLSIGDLLYNEQFF.

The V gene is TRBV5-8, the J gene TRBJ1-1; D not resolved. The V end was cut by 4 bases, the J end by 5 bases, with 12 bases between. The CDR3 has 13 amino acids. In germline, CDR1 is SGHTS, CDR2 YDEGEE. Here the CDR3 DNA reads TGTGCCAGCAGCCCAGGCGTTCGGACTGAAGCTTTCTTT. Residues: CASSPGVRTEAFF.

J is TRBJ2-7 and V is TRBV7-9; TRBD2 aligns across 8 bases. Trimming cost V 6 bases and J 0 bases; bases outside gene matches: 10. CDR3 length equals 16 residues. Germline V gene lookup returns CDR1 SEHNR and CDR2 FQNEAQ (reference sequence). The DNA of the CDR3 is TGTGCCAGCAGTTCAGGACGGGAGGGATACTCCTACGAGCAGTACTTC. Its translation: CASSSGREGYSYEQYF.

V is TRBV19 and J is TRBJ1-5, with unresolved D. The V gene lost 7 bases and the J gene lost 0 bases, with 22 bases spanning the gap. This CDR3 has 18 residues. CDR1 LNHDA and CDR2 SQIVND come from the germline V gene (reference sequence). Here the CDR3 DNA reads TGTGCCAGTATGGGTTCGGGTGGAAGGGCATATAGCAATCAGCCCCAGCATTTT. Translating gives CASMGSGGRAYSNQPQHF. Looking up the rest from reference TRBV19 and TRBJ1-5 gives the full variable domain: DGGITQSPKYLFRKEGQNVTLSCEQNLNHDAMYWYRQDPGQGLRLIYYSQIVNDFQKGDIAEGYSVSREKKESFPLTVTSAQKNPTAFYLCASMGSGGRAYSNQPQHFGDGTRLSIL.

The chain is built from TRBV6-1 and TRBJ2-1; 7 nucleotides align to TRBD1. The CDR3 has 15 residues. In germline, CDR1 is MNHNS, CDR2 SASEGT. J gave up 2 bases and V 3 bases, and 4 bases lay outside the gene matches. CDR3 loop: CASSEGTAPYNEQFF. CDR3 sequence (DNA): TGTGCCAGCAGTGAGGGGACAGCTCCCTACAATGAGCAGTTCTTC.

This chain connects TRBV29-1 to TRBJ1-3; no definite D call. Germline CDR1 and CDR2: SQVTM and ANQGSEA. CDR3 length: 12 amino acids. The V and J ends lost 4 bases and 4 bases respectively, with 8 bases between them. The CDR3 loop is CSVGTYGNTIYF. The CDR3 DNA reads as TGCAGCGTTGGGACTTACGGAAACACCATATATTTT.

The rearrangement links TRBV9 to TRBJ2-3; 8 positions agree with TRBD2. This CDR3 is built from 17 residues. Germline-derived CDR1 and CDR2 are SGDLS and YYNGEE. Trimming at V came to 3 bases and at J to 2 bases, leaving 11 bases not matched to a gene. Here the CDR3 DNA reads TGTGCCAGCAGCGCCTTAGCGGGAATCCTGAACACAGATACGCAGTATTTT. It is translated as CASSALAGILNTDTQYF.

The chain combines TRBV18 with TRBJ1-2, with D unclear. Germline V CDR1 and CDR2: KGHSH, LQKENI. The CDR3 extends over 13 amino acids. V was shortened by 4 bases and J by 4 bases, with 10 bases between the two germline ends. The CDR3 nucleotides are TGTGCCAGCTCACTCGGGGAATCCTATGGCTACACCTTC. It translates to CASSLGESYGYTF.

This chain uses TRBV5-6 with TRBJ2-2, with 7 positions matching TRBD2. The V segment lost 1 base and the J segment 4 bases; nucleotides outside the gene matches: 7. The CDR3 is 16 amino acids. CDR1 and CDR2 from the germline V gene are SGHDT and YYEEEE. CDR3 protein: CASSLFGGSGTGELFF. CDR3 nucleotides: TGTGCCAGCAGCTTGTTCGGGGGGTCGGGCACCGGGGAGCTGTTTTTT. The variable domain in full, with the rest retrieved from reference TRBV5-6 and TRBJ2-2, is DAGVTQSPTHLIKTRGQQVTLRCSPKSGHDTVSWYQQALGQGPQFIFQYYEEEERQRGNFPDRFSGHQFPNYSSELNVNALLLGDSALYLCASSLFGGSGTGELFFGEGSRLTVL.

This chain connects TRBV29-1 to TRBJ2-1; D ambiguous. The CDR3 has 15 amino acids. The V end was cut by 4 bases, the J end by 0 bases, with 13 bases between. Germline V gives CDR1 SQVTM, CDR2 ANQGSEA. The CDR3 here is CSVGGTPSSYNEQFF. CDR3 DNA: TGCAGCGTTGGGGGAACCCCGAGCTCCTACAATGAGCAGTTCTTC.

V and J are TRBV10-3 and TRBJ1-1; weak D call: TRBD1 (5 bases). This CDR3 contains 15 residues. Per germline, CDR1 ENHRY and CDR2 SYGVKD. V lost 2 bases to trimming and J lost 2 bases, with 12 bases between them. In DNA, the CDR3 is TGTGCCATCAGTGAGACAGGTTCCGTTAACACTGAAGCTTTCTTT. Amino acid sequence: CAISETGSVNTEAFF.

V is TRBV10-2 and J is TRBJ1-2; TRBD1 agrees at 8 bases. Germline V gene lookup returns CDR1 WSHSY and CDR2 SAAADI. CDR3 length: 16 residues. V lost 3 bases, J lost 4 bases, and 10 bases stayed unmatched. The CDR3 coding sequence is TGCGCCAGCAGTGATGGGACAGGCCGAGCCCTCTATGGCTACACCTTC. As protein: CASSDGTGRALYGYTF.

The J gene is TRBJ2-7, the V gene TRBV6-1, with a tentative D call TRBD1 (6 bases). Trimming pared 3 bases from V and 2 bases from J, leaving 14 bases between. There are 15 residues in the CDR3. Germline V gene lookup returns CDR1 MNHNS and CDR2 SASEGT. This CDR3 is CASSDTPTGTYEQYF. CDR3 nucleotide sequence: TGTGCCAGCAGTGACACCCCGACAGGAACCTACGAGCAGTACTTC.

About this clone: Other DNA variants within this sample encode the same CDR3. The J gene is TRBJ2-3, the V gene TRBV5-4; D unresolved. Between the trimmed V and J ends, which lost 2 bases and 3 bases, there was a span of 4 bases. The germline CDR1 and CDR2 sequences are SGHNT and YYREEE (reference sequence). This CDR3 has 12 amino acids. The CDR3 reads CASSLSTDTQYF. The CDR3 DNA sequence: TGTGCCAGCAGCTTATCAACAGATACGCAGTATTTT. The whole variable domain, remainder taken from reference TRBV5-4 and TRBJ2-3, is ETGVTQSPTHLIKTRGQQVTLRCSSQSGHNTVSWYQQALGQGPQFIFQYYREEENGRGNFPPRFSGLQFPNYSSELNVNALELDDSALYLCASSLSTDTQYFGPGTRLTVL.